This T cell receptor beta chain comes out of a study of CD8 T cells in ankylosing spondylitis. V was cut by 6 bases and J by 4 bases, with 20 bases left in between. Germline V gene sequence: CDR1 DFQATT, CDR2 SNEGSKA (reference sequence). CDR3 size: 15 residues. Points from the study as a whole: Significant enrichment of disease-linked clones was reportedly seen in matched ankylosing spondylitis synovial fluid. Within peripheral blood, clones linked to disease were CD8+ and relatively rare. Typical of ankylosing spondylitis blood, it appeared, was a TCR beta motif of seven to nine highly homologous variants.

In this sample, this clonotype turned up a few times. Its target is not known. As the method for making TCR beta libraries, quantitative 5'-RACE with molecular barcodes was used. TCRdb redid the calling of the 5' RACE reads with MiXCR, one entry per CDR3 protein. The sample has 250,000 to 350,000 distinct CDR3 sequences, around 20% seen once. The sequencing input was blood, either unsorted or a sorted T cell fraction (not recorded which). The chain employs TRBV20-1 and TRBJ2-3; a weak D match, TRBD2 (5 bases). The receptor was derived from a female donor with ankylosing spondylitis or in good health (not recorded which). CDR3: CSARLVEGEADTQYF. The DNA of the CDR3 is TGCAGTGCAAGATTAGTAGAGGGAGAGGCAGATACGCAGTATTTT.